Presented here are 14 T cell receptor beta chains from one specimen sequenced in a study of T cell repertoires in ileal Crohn's disease (dated by TCRdb to 2018 to 2020). Receptor libraries were prepared by the immunoSEQ multiplex PCR assay. The immuneACCESS repertoire file appears here via TCRdb, limited to in-frame rearrangements. These files lack a portion of the clones; in checked studies, under half of the deficit traces to unresolved V genes, and the cause of the others is not known. The sample contains about 4,300 clones, about 72% of them found a single time. The ten largest clones take up 12% of the sample. Sequencing was done on a sample of ileal tissue. The receptors originated from an adult with Crohn's disease.

The J gene is TRBJ2-2, the V gene TRBV18; D is unclear. V dropped 1 base and J dropped 1 base, with 10 bases sitting between them. The CDR3 totals 16 residues. Germline CDR1 is KGHSH and CDR2 is LQKENI. CDR3 bases: TGTGCCAGCTCACCACGTACTACACGGAACACCGGGGAGCTGTTTTTT. It specifies CASSPRTTRNTGELFF.

The chain is built from TRBV18 and TRBJ2-3, with 11 bases fitting TRBD2. V shed 1 base, J shed 6 bases, and the junction held 3 bases outside the gene matches. The CDR3 consists of 15 residues. Germline CDR1 reads KGHSH; CDR2 reads LQKENI. CDR3 region: CASSPQGLAVDTQYF. For the CDR3, the DNA is TGTGCCAGCTCACCACAGGGACTAGCGGTCGATACGCAGTATTTT.

In this sample, this clone turned up once. This chain joins TRBV6-1 and TRBJ1-2, with 12 bases lining up with TRBD1. Trimming cost V 4 bases and J 8 bases; bases outside gene matches: 8. This CDR3 has 15 amino acids. Looked up from germline, CDR1 is MNHNS and CDR2 is SASEGT. CDR3 DNA sequence: TGTGCCAGCAGTGCCCGGGGACAGGGGGCTAACGGCTACACCTTC. Translated, it gives CASSARGQGANGYTF.

On this clone itself: Other DNA sequences in this sample translate to the same CDR3. The CDR3 is CASSLGQGNSNQPQHF. The CDR3 DNA reads as TGCGCCAGCAGCTTAGGACAGGGGAACAGCAATCAGCCCCAGCATTTT. The chain employs TRBV5-1 and TRBJ1-5; 9 bases line up with TRBD1. The length of the CDR3 is 16 residues. Unmatched junction bases numbered 4, after V lost 2 bases and J lost 1 base. Germline V CDR1 and CDR2: SGHRS, YFSETQ.

V gene TRBV6-5 combines with J gene TRBJ2-7; a possible D gene is TRBD1 (6 bases). V was shortened by 1 base and J by 7 bases, with 11 bases between the two germline ends. The CDR3 contains 13 residues. Germline assignment: CDR1 MNHEY and CDR2 SVGAGI. As DNA, the CDR3 is TGTGCCAGCAGTTACTTCACAGGACAGGAGCAGTACTTC. Translated, it gives CASSYFTGQEQYF.

The chain has TRBV7-9 and TRBJ1-1; D is ambiguous. Germline assignment: CDR1 SEHNR and CDR2 FQNEAQ (reference sequence). V was shortened by 7 bases and J by 4 bases, with 16 bases between the two germline ends. This CDR3 is 14 amino acids long. CDR3 nucleotides: TGTGCCAGCACCTTCTCCGCTACGGGCACTGAAGCTTTCTTT. Protein: CASTFSATGTEAFF.

The chain uses TRBV9 and TRBJ2-1, with D perhaps TRBD2 (5 bases). The germline CDR1 and CDR2 sequences are SGDLS and YYNGEE. The CDR3 sequence is 15 residues long. V lost 0 bases, J lost 0 bases, and 7 bases lay in between. The CDR3 loop reads CASSVDEGSYNEQFF. CDR3 nucleotide sequence: TGTGCCAGCAGCGTAGACGAGGGCTCCTACAATGAGCAGTTCTTC.

The V and J genes are TRBV7-9 and TRBJ2-2; a weak D match, TRBD1 (6 bases). CDR3 length equals 15 residues. Trimming left V 5 bases short and J 0 bases short, with 10 bases between. Germline V CDR1 and CDR2: SEHNR, FQNEAQ (reference sequence). CDR3 sequence: CASSETGPNTGELFF. CDR3 sequence (DNA): TGTGCCAGCAGCGAAACAGGGCCGAACACCGGGGAGCTGTTTTTT.

V usage is TRBV7-8 and J usage is TRBJ1-6; tentatively, D is TRBD1 (5 bases). The CDR3 has 14 residues. The ends were cut back, 4 bases at V and 9 bases at J, with 13 bases in the middle. CDR1 SGHVS and CDR2 FQNEAQ come from the germline V gene. For the CDR3, the DNA is TGTGCCAGCAGCTCGACAGCCCTAGGTTCACCCCTCCACTTT. Encoded protein: CASSSTALGSPLHF.

The rearrangement uses TRBV5-1 and TRBJ1-2; 9 nucleotides match TRBD1. Germline V lookup: CDR1 SGHRS, CDR2 YFSETQ. This CDR3 is built from 16 residues. J gave up 6 bases and V 0 bases, and 9 bases lay outside the gene matches. CDR3: CASSLEGRTGDDGYTF. In nucleotides, the CDR3 is TGCGCCAGCAGCTTGGAAGGCCGGACAGGGGATGATGGCTACACCTTC.

CDR3 nucleotide sequence: TGTGCCAGCAGGACAGGGGCCGGTCTTGTTGAAAAACTGTTTTTT. Protein: CASRTGAGLVEKLFF. The genes are TRBV27 and TRBJ1-4, with 8 bases identical to TRBD1. V gave up 6 bases and J gave up 7 bases; unmatched junction bases: 10. Germline loops: CDR1 MNHEY, CDR2 SMNVEV (reference sequence). The CDR3 is 15 residues long.

The rearrangement links TRBV5-1 to TRBJ1-1; weak D call: TRBD1 (6 bases). V lost 0 bases and J 11 bases, leaving 11 bases between the germline ends. Germline CDR1 and CDR2: SGHRS and YFSETQ. This CDR3 comprises 12 residues. In DNA form, the CDR3 reads TGCGCCAGCAGCTTGGACGGACAGAGCGCTTTCTTT. Amino acid sequence: CASSLDGQSAFF. The full variable domain, with the rest looked up from reference TRBV5-1 and TRBJ1-1, is KAGVTQTPRYLIKTRGQQVTLSCSPISGHRSVSWYQQTPGQGLQFLFEYFSETQRNKGNFPGRFSGRQFSNSRSEMNVSTLELGDSALYLCASSLDGQSAFFGQGTRLTVV.

The rearrangement joins TRBV6-5 to TRBJ1-3; D not certain. The CDR3 consists of 15 residues. Between the trimmed V and J ends, which lost 0 bases and 2 bases, there was a span of 8 bases. Germline V lookup: CDR1 MNHEY, CDR2 SVGAGI. The CDR3: CASSYSTTPGNTIYF. In DNA form, the CDR3 reads TGTGCCAGCAGTTACTCAACTACCCCTGGAAACACCATATATTTT.

The CDR3 region is CASSPPLAGKQNEQFF. The CDR3 DNA is TGTGCCAGCTCACCACCCCTAGCGGGGAAGCAGAATGAGCAGTTCTTC. The chain carries TRBV18 and TRBJ2-1, with TRBD2 matching 9 bases. CDR1 and CDR2 from the germline V gene are KGHSH and LQKENI. This CDR3 region has 16 residues. J lost 7 bases, V lost 0 bases, and 7 bases had no gene match.